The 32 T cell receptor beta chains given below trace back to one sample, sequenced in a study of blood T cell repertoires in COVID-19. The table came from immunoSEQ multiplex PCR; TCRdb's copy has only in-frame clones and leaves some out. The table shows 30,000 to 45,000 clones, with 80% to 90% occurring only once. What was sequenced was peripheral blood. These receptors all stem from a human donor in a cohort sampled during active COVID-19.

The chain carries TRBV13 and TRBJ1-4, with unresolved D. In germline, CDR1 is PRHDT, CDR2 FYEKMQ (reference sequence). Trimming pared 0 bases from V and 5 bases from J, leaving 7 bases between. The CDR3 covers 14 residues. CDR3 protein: CASSLGSRNEKLFF. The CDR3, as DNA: TGTGCCAGCAGCTTAGGTTCCAGAAATGAAAAACTGTTTTTT. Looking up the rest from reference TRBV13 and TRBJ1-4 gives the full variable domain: AAGVIQSPRHLIKEKRETATLKCYPIPRHDTVYWYQQGPGQDPQFLISFYEKMQSDKGSIPDRFSAQQFSDYHSELNMSSLELGDSALYFCASSLGSRNEKLFFGSGTQLSVL.

This chain's CDR3 is CASIDRSGTDTQYF. The CDR3 region has the DNA TGTGCCAGTATCGACAGGAGTGGCACAGATACGCAGTATTTT. This chain connects TRBV19 to TRBJ2-3; the D gene is possibly TRBD1 (6 bases). V was trimmed by 7 bases and J by 1 base, leaving 12 bases between them. This CDR3 contains 14 residues. Germline CDR1 reads LNHDA; CDR2 reads SQIVND (reference sequence).

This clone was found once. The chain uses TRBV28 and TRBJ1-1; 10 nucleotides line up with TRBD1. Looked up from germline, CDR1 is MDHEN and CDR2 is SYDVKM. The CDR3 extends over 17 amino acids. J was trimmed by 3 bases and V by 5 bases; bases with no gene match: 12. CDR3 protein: CASSVVGQGGMDTEAFF. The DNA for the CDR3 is TGTGCCAGCAGTGTCGTCGGACAGGGGGGGATGGACACTGAAGCTTTCTTT.

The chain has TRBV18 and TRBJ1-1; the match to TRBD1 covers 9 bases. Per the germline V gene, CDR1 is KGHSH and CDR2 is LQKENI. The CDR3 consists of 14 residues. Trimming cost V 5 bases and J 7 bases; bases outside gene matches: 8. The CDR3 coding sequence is TGTGCCAGCTCATCGGAACAGGGGGCGCGTGAAGCTTTCTTT. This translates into CASSSEQGAREAFF.

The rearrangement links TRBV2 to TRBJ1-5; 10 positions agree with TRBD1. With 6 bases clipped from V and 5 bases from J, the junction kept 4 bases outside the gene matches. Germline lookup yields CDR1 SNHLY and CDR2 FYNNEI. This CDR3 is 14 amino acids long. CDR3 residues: CASRDRGIHQPQHF. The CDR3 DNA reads TGTGCCAGCAGGGACAGGGGGATCCATCAGCCCCAGCATTTT.

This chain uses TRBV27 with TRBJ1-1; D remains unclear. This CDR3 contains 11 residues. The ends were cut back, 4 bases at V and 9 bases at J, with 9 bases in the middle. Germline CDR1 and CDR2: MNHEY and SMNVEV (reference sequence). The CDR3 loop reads CASSSGLKAFF. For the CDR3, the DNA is TGTGCCAGCAGTTCAGGCCTAAAAGCTTTCTTT.

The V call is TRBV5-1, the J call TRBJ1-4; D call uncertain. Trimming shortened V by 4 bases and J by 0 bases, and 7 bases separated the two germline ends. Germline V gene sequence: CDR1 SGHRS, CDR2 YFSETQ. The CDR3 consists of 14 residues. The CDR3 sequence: CASSILATNEKLFF. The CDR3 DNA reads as TGCGCCAGCAGCATACTTGCAACTAATGAAAAACTGTTTTTT.

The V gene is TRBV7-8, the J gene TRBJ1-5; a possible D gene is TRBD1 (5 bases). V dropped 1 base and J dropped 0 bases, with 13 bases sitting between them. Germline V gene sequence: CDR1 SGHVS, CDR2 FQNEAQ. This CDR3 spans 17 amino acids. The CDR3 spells CASSLGSGVTSNQPQHF. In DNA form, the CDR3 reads TGTGCCAGCAGCTTAGGTTCGGGGGTTACTAGCAATCAGCCCCAGCATTTT.

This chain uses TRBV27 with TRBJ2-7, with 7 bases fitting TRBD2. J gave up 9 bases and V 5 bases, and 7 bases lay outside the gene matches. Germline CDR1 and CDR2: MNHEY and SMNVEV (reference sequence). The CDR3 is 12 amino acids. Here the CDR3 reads CASSGYGGRQYF. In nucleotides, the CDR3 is TGTGCCAGCAGTGGGTACGGGGGGAGGCAGTACTTC.

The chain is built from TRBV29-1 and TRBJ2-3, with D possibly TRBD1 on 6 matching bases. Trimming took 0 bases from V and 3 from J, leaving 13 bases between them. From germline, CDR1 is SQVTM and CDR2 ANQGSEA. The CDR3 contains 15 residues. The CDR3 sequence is CSVEEQGHRTDTQYF. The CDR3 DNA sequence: TGCAGCGTTGAAGAGCAGGGGCATCGGACAGATACGCAGTATTTT.

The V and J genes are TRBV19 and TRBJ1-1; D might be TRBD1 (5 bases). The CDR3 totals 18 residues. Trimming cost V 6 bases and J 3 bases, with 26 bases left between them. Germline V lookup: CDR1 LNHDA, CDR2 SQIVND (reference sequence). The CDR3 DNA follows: TGTGCCAGTAGCACCACCAGATCCGGTAGGGGTAAAGACACTGAAGCTTTCTTT. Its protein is CASSTTRSGRGKDTEAFF. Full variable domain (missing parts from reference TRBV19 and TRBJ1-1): DGGITQSPKYLFRKEGQNVTLSCEQNLNHDAMYWYRQDPGQGLRLIYYSQIVNDFQKGDIAEGYSVSREKKESFPLTVTSAQKNPTAFYLCASSTTRSGRGKDTEAFFGQGTRLTVV.

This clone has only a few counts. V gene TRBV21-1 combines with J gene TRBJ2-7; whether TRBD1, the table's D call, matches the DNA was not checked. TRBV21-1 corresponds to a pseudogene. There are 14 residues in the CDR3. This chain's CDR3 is CASFCMGASNEQYF. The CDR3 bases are TGTGCCAGCTTCTGTATGGGGGCGAGTAACGAGCAGTACTTC.

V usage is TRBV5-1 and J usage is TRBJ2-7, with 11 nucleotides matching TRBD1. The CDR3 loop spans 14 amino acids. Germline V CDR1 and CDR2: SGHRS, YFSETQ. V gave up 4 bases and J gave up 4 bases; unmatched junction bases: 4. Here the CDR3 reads CASSPGQGAYEQYF. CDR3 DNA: TGCGCCAGCAGCCCCGGACAGGGGGCGTACGAGCAGTACTTC. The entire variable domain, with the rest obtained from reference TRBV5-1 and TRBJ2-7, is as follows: KAGVTQTPRYLIKTRGQQVTLSCSPISGHRSVSWYQQTPGQGLQFLFEYFSETQRNKGNFPGRFSGRQFSNSRSEMNVSTLELGDSALYLCASSPGQGAYEQYFGPGTRLTVT.

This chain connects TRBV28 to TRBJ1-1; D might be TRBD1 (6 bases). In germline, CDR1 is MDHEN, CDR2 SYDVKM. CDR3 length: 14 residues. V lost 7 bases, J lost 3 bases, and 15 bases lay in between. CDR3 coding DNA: TGTGCCAGCACCTCCCTGGGGGCGCACACTGAAGCTTTCTTT. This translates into CASTSLGAHTEAFF.

The CDR3 protein is CASSEMGGAGVKTQYF. CDR3 coding DNA: TGTGCCAGCAGTGAAATGGGAGGAGCGGGGGTAAAGACCCAGTACTTC. J is TRBJ2-5 and V is TRBV2; 8 bases map to TRBD2. Per the germline V gene, CDR1 is SNHLY and CDR2 is FYNNEI. V lost 2 bases to trimming and J lost 6 bases; unmatched junction nucleotides: 11. This CDR3 region has 16 residues.

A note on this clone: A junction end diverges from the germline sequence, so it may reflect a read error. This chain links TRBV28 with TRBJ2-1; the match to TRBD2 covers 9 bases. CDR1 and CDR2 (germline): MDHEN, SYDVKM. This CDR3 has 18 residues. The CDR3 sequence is CASRKRGVSPRSYDEQFF. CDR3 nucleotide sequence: TGTGCCAGCAGGAAGCGGGGGGTTTCCCCTCGCTCCTACGATGAGCAGTTCTTC.

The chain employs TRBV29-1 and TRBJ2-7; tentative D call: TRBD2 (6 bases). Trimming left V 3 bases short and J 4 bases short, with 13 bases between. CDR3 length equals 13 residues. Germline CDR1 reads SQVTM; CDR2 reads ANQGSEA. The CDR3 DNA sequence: TGCAGCGTTGACGGGGCGGGAAGGTACGAGCAGTACTTC. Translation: CSVDGAGRYEQYF.

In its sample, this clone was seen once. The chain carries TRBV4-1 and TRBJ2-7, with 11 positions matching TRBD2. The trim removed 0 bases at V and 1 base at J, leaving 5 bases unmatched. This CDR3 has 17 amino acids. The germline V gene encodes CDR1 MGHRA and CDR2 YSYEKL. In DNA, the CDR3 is TGCGCCAGCAGCCAAGATTCGACTAGCGGGGCGTCCTACGAGCAGTACTTC. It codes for CASSQDSTSGASYEQYF.

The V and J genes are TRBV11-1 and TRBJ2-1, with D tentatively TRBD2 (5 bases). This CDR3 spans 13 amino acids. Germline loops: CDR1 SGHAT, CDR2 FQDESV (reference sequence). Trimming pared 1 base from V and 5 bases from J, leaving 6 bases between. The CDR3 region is CASSLGLNNEQFF. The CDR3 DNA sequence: TGTGCCAGCAGCTTAGGACTAAACAATGAGCAGTTCTTC.

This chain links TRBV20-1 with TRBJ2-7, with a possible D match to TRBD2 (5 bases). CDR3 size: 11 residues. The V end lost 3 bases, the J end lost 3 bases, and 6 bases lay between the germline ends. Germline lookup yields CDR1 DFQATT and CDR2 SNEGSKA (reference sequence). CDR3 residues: CSASRGYEQYF. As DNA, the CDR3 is TGCAGTGCTAGTCGGGGCTACGAGCAGTACTTC.

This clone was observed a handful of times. As DNA, the CDR3 is TGCGCCAGCAGCCAAGGGGCTAGCGGGAGCACAGATACGCAGTATTTT. This encodes CASSQGASGSTDTQYF. The rearrangement uses TRBV4-3 and TRBJ2-3; 8 positions agree with TRBD2. CDR3 length: 16 amino acids. V lost 1 base, J lost 0 bases, and 3 bases stayed unmatched. Germline V lookup: CDR1 LGHNA, CDR2 YSLEER.

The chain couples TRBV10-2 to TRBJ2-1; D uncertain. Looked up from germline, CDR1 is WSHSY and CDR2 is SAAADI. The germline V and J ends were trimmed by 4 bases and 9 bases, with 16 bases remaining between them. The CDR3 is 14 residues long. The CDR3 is CASSGASLLSEQFF. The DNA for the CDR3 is TGCGCCAGCAGTGGGGCCTCCCTCTTGAGTGAGCAGTTCTTC.

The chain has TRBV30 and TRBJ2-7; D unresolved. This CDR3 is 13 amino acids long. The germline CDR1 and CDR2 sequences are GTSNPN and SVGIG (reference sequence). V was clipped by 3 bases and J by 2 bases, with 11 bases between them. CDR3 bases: TGTGCCTGGAGCGGAGCAGTACCCTACGAGCAGTACTTC. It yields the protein CAWSGAVPYEQYF.

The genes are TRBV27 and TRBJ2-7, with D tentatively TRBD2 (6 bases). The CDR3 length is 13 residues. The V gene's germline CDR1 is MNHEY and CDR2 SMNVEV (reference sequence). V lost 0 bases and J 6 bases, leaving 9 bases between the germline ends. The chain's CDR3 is CASSLSPGSEQYF. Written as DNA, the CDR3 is TGTGCCAGCAGTTTATCGCCCGGGAGCGAGCAGTACTTC.

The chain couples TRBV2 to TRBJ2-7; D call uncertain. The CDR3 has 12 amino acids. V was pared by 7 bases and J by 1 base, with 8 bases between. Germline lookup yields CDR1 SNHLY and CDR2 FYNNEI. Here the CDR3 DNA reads TGTGCCAGCAAACCAACTTCCTACGAGCAGTACTTC. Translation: CASKPTSYEQYF.

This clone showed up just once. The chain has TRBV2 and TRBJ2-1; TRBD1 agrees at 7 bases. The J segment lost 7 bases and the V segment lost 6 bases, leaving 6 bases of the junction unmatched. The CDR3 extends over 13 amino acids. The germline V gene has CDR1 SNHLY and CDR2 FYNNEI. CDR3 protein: CASSERQGNEQFF. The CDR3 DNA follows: TGTGCCAGCAGCGAACGACAGGGAAATGAGCAGTTCTTC.

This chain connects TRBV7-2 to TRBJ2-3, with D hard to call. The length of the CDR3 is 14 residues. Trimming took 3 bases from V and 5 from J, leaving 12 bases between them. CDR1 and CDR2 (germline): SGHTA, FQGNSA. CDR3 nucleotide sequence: TGTGCCAGCAGCTTTTACGCCAGTCTAGATACGCAGTATTTT. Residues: CASSFYASLDTQYF.

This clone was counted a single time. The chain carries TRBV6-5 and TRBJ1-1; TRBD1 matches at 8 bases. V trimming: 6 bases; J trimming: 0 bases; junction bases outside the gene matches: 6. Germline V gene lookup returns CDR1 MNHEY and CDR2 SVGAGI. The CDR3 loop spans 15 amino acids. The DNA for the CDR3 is TGTGCCAGCAGGAGGGGACAGGCCATGAACACTGAAGCTTTCTTT. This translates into CASRRGQAMNTEAFF.

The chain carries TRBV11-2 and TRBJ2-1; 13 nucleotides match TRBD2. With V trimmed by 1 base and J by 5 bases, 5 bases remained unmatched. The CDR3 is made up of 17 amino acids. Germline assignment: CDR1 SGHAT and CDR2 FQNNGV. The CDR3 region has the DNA TGTGCCAGCAGCTTAGCCCGGACTAGCGGGAGTAACAATGAGCAGTTCTTC. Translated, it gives CASSLARTSGSNNEQFF.

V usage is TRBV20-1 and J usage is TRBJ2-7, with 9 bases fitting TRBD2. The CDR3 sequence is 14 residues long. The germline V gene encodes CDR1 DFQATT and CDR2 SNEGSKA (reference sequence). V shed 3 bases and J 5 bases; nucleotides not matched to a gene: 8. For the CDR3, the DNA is TGCAGTGCTAGTTGGAGTAGCGGGAGAAACGAGCAGTACTTC. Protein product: CSASWSSGRNEQYF.

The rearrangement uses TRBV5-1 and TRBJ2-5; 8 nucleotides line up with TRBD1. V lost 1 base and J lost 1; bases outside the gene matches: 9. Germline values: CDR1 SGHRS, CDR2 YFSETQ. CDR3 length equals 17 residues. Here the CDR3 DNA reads TGCGCCAGCAGCTTGTCGCCGACAGGGGTGTCCCAAGAGACCCAGTACTTC. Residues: CASSLSPTGVSQETQYF.

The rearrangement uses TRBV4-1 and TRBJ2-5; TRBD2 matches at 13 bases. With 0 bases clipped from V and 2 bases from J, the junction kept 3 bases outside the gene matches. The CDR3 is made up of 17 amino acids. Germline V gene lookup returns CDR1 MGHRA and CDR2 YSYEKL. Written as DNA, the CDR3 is TGCGCCAGCAGCCAAGATCGGGGACTAGCGGGGCAAGAGACCCAGTACTTC. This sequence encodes CASSQDRGLAGQETQYF.